This T cell receptor beta chain derives from a study of identical twins. Regarding the study as a whole: Conclusions came from cross-sectional statistical analysis, not from following the same donors. Carriage of fewer insertions was seen in abundant cord blood beta clonotypes, whereas memory repertoires showed none.

There were only healthy Caucasians among the donors. This clonotype was observed a few times. The target antigen is unknown. Template switching added a universal primer binding site, and final cDNA carried unique molecular identifiers. A single record per CDR3 protein comes from TCRdb applying MiXCR to the 5' RACE reads. The sample lists 1.5 million to 2 million distinct CDR3 sequences; about 30% were seen once. Sequencing was done on a sample of cord blood. This receptor was taken from a newborn girl in good health.

The CDR3 spells CSASPFSGGPLSYEQYF. The DNA for the CDR3 is TGCAGTGCTAGTCCCTTCAGTGGGGGACCTCTCTCCTACGAGCAGTACTTC. The rearrangement uses TRBV20-1 and TRBJ2-7; either TRBD1 or TRBD2 may fit D (5 bases each). The V end lost 3 bases, the J end lost 0 bases, and 21 bases lay between the germline ends. This CDR3 is built from 17 residues. Looked up from germline, CDR1 is DFQATT and CDR2 is SNEGSKA (reference sequence).